The present entry profiles one T cell receptor (beta chain) with its context. The antigen is not known. The PCR employed 60 Vbeta primers together with 13 Jbeta primers. TCRdb's copy holds only in-frame clones and misses some; the assay was immunoSEQ multiplex PCR. The table shows more than 85,000 clones, with around 74% occurring only once. Per germline, CDR1 SGDLS and CDR2 YYNGEE. CDR3 length: 14 amino acids. Trimming took 4 bases from V and 3 from J, leaving 10 bases between them. This sample is drawn from a study of cytomegalovirus exposure and HLA in healthy donors. The wider study: Most genotyped donors, 81% of about 430, had Caucasian-associated genetic ancestry. Study-level findings and limits: Earlier analysis yielded a pattern in which most TCR beta V segments were productive about 90% or about 30% of the time. The study listed under 200 cytomegalovirus-associated TCR beta chains.

Sequencing was done on a sample of PBMCs. The chain joins TRBV9 to TRBJ2-2; TRBD2 might be the D (5 bases). This receptor was taken from a male donor in good health and CMV-seropositive. The CDR3 coding sequence is TGTGCCAGCAGCCCCGACTATGACACCGGGGAGCTGTTTTTT. It codes for CASSPDYDTGELFF.